This T cell receptor (beta chain) was recovered during a study of OX40 agonist ivuxolimab in advanced cancers. Background on the study: Patient treatment consisted of intravenous ivuxolimab administration every 2 weeks at 0.01 to 10 mg/kg. Patients assigned to dose escalation were diagnosed with hepatocellular carcinoma, melanoma, renal cell or head and neck cancer.

This CDR3 region has 14 residues. The V segment lost 3 bases and the J segment 2 bases; nucleotides outside the gene matches: 4. Germline V gene data show CDR1 as MNHNS and CDR2 as SASEGT. About this clone: Its antigen is undetermined.

Study results and limitations: Circulating CD4+ and CD8+ T cells showed clonal expansion by week 6 at 0.1 to 3.0 mg/kg.

Some clones are missing from TCRdb's copy, which holds only in-frame ones; the method was immunoSEQ multiplex PCR. This sample carries 25,000 to 30,000 clones, 90% of them seen once, and the ten largest clones take approximately 25%. The source material was CD4+ or CD8+ T cells sorted from blood, sampled in a trial of the OX40 agonist ivuxolimab. The chain employs TRBV6-1 and TRBJ2-7; 7 bases align to TRBD1. The source of this sequence is an adult with an advanced solid tumor such as melanoma, head and neck, liver or kidney cancer. The CDR3 sequence is CASSEGQFTYEQYF. CDR3 DNA: TGTGCCAGCAGTGAGGGACAGTTTACCTACGAGCAGTACTTC.